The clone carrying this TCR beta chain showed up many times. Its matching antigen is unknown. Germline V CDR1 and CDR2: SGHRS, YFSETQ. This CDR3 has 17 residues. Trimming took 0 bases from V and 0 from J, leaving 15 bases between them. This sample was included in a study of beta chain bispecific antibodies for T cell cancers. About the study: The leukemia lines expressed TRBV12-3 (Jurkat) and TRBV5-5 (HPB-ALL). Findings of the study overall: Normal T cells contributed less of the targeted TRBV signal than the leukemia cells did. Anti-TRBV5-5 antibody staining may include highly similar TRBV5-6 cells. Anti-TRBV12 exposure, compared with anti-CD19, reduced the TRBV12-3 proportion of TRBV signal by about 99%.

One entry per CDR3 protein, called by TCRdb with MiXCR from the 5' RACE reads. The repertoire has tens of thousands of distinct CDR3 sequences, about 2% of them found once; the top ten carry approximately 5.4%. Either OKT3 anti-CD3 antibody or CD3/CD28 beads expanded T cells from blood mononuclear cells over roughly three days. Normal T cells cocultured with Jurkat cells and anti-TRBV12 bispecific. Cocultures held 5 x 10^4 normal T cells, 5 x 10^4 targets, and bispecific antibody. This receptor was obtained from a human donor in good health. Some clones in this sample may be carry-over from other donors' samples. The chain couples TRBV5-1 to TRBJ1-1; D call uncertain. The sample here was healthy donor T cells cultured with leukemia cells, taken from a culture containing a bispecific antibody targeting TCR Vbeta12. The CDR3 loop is CASSLDRRSTMNTEAFF. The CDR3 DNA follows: TGCGCCAGCAGCTTGGACCGCAGATCCACAATGAACACTGAAGCTTTCTTT.